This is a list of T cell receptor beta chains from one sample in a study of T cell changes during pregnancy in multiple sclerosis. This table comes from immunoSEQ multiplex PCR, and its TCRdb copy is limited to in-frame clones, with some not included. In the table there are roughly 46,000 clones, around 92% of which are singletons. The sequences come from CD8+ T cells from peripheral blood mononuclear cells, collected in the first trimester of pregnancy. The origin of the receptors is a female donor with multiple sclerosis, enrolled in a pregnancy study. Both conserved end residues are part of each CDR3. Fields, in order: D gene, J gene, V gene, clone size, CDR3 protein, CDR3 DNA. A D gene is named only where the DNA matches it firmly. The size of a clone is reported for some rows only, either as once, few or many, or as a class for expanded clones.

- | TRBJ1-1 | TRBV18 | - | CASSPGQGLVNTEAFF | TGTGCCAGCTCACCAGGGCAGGGCCTCGTGAACACTGAAGCTTTCTTT
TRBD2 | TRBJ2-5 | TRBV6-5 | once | CASSPMRGTLETQYF | TGTGCCAGCAGCCCCATGCGGGGGACCCTTGAGACCCAGTACTTC
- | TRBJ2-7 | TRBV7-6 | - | CASSSETISYEQYF | TGTGCCAGCAGCTCCGAAACTATCTCCTACGAGCAGTACTTC
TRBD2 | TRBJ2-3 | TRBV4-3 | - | CASSPVAGGPVDTQYF | TGCGCCAGCAGCCCCGTAGCGGGGGGGCCGGTAGATACGCAGTATTTT
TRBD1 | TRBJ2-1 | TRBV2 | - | CASSEARGNEQFF | TGTGCCAGCAGTGAGGCCAGGGGGAATGAGCAGTTCTTC
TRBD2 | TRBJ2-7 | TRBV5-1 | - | CASSLGLAGGGYEQYF | TGCGCCAGCAGCTTGGGACTAGCGGGAGGCGGGTACGAGCAGTACTTC
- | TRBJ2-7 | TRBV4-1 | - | CASSQESGYEQYF | TGCGCCAGCAGCCAAGAATCAGGGTACGAGCAGTACTTC
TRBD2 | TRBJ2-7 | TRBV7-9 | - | CASRSSGSRYEQYF | TGTGCCAGCAGGTCTAGCGGTAGTCGTTACGAGCAGTACTTC
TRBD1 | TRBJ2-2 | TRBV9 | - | CASSVGGQSLTTGELFF | TGTGCCAGCAGCGTAGGGGGACAGTCGCTGACCACCGGGGAGCTGTTTTTT
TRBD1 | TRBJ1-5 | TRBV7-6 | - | CASSLFPDTGDQPQHF | TGTGCCAGCAGCTTATTTCCCGATACAGGGGATCAGCCCCAGCATTTT
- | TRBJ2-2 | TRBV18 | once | CASASYTGELFF | TGTGCCAGCGCCAGTTACACCGGGGAGCTGTTTTTT
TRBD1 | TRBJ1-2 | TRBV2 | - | CASTTGGGYGYTF | TGTGCCAGCACGACAGGGGGCGGGTATGGCTACACCTTC
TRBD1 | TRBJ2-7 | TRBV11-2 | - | CASSIGTAYEQYF | TGTGCCAGCAGCATAGGGACAGCTTACGAGCAGTACTTC
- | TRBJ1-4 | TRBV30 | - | CAWRRQVNEKLFF | TGTGCCTGGAGAAGACAGGTTAATGAAAAACTGTTTTTT
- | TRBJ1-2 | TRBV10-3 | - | CAIRLGGTEGYTF | TGTGCCATCAGGCTCGGGGGGACCGAGGGCTACACCTTC
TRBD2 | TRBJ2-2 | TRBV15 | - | CATSTEIGASGGLAGELFF | TGTGCCACCAGCACTGAGATAGGGGCTAGCGGGGGGCTGGCCGGGGAGCTGTTTTTT
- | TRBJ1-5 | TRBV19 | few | CASSGYRDPNNQPQHF | TGTGCCAGTAGTGGATACAGGGACCCCAACAATCAGCCCCAGCATTTT
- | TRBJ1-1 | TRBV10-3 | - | CAISELQMNTEAFF | TGTGCCATCAGTGAATTGCAGATGAACACTGAAGCTTTCTTT
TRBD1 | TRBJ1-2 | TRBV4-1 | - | CASSLGQGNVGYTF | TGCGCCAGCAGCCTTGGACAGGGAAATGTTGGCTACACCTTC
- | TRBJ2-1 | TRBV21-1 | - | CASSKETREGPRQFF | TGTGCCAGCAGCAAAGAAACGCGGGAGGGCCCTCGGCAGTTCTTC
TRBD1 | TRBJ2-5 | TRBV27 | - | CASTRQGAGETQYF | TGTGCCAGCACCCGACAGGGGGCTGGTGAGACCCAGTACTTC
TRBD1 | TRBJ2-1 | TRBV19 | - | CASSIDYRGHEQFF | TGTGCCAGTAGTATAGATTACAGGGGGCATGAGCAGTTCTTC
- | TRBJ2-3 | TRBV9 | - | CASSVDPRDSLVTDTQYF | TGTGCCAGCAGCGTAGACCCTAGGGACTCCCTAGTCACAGATACGCAGTATTTT